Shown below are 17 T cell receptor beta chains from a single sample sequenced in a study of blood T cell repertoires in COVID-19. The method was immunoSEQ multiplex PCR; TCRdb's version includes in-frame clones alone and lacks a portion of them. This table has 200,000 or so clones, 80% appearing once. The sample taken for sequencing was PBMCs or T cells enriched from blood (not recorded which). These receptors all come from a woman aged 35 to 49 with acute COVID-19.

DNA for the CDR3: TGTGCCAGCAGCCCTTCGGCGGTCTTGGGTGGCGAGCAGTACTTC. It is translated as CASSPSAVLGGEQYF. The chain couples TRBV11-2 to TRBJ2-7; D not certain. The CDR3 extends over 15 amino acids. V was clipped by 5 bases and J by 6 bases, with 20 bases between them. CDR1 and CDR2 from the germline V gene are SGHAT and FQNNGV. Full variable domain (remainder filled in from reference TRBV11-2 and TRBJ2-7): EAGVAQSPRYKIIEKRQSVAFWCNPISGHATLYWYQQILGQGPKLLIQFQNNGVVDDSQLPKDRFSAERLKGVDSTLKIQPAKLEDSAVYLCASSPSAVLGGEQYFGPGTRLTVT.

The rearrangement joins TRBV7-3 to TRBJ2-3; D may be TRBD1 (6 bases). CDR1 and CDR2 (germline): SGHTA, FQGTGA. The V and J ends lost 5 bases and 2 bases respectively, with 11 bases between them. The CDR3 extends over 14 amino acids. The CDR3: CASSGRTDTDTQYF. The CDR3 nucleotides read TGTGCCAGCAGCGGAAGGACAGACACAGATACGCAGTATTTT.

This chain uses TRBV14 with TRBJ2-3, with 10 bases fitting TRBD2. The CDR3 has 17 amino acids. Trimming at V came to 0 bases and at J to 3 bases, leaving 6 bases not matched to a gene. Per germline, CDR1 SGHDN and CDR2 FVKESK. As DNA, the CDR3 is TGTGCCAGCAGCCAAGACCAAAGCGGGAGGGCGACAGATACGCAGTATTTT. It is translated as CASSQDQSGRATDTQYF.

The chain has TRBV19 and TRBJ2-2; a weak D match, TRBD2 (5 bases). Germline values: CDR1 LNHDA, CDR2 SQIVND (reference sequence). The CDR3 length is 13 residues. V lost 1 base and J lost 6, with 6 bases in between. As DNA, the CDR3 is TGTGCCAGTAGTATAGGCGGGCCCGGGGAGCTGTTTTTT. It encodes CASSIGGPGELFF. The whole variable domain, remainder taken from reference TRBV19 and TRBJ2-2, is DGGITQSPKYLFRKEGQNVTLSCEQNLNHDAMYWYRQDPGQGLRLIYYSQIVNDFQKGDIAEGYSVSREKKESFPLTVTSAQKNPTAFYLCASSIGGPGELFFGEGSRLTVL.

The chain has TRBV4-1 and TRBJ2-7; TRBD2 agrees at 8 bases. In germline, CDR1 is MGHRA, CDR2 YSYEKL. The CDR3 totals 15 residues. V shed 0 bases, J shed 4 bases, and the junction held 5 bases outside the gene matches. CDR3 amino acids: CASSQERASGYEQYF. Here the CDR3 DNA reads TGCGCCAGCAGCCAAGAAAGGGCTAGCGGGTACGAGCAGTACTTC.

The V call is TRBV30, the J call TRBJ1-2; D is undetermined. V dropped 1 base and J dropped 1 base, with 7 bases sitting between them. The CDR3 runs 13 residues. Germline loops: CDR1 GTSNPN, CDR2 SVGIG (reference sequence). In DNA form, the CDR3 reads TGTGCCTGGAGTGCAGGATATAACTATGGCTACACCTTC. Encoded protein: CAWSAGYNYGYTF. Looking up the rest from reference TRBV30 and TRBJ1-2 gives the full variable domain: SQTIHQWPATLVQPVGSPLSLECTVEGTSNPNLYWYRQAAGRGLQLLFYSVGIGQISSEVPQNLSASRPQDRQFILSSKKLLLSDSGFYLCAWSAGYNYGYTFGSGTRLTVV.

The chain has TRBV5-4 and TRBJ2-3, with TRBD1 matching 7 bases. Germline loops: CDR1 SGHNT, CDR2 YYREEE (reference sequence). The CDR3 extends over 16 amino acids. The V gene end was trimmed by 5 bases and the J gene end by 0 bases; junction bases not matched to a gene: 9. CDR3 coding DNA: TGTGCCAGCAGTCCTACAGGGGTTCGAAGCACAGATACGCAGTATTTT. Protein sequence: CASSPTGVRSTDTQYF.

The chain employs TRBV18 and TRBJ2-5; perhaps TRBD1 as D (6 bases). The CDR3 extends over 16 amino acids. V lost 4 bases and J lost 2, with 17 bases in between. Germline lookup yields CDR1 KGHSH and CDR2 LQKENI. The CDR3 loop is CASSQQGPLVQETQYF. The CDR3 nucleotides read TGTGCCAGCTCACAACAGGGTCCGCTTGTACAAGAGACCCAGTACTTC.

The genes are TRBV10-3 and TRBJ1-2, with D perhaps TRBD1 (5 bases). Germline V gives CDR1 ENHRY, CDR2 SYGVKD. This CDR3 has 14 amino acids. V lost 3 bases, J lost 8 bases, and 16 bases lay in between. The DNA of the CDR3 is TGTGCCATCAGTGAAGGTAGGGGAGGCGACGGCTACACCTTC. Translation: CAISEGRGGDGYTF.

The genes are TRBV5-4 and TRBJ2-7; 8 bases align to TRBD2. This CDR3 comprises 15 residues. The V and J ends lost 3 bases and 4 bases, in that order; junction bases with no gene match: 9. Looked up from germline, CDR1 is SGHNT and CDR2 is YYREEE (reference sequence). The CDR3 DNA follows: TGTGCCAGCAGCTCCGCCCGGGAGGGCAGATACGAGCAGTACTTC. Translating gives CASSSAREGRYEQYF.

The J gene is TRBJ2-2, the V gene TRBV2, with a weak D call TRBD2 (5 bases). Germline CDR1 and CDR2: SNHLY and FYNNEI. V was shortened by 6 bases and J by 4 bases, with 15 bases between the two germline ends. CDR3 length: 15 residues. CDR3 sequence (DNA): TGTGCCAGCAGAAGTCTTGGTAGCGTCACCGGGGAGCTGTTTTTT. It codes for CASRSLGSVTGELFF. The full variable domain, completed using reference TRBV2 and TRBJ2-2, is EPEVTQTPSHQVTQMGQEVILRCVPISNHLYFYWYRQILGQKVEFLVSFYNNEISEKSEIFDDQFSVERPDGSNFTLKIRSTKLEDSAMYFCASRSLGSVTGELFFGEGSRLTVL.

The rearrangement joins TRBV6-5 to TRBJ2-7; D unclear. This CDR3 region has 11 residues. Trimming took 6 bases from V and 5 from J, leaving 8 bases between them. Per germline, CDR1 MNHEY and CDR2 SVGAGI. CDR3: CASRLNNEQYF. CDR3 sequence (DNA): TGTGCCAGCAGACTAAACAACGAGCAGTACTTC.

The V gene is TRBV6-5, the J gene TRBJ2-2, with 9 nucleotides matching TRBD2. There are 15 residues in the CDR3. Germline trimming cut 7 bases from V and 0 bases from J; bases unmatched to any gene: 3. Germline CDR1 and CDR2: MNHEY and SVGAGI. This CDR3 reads CASTLAGTNTGELFF. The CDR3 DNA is TGTGCCAGCACTCTAGCGGGGACGAACACCGGGGAGCTGTTTTTT.

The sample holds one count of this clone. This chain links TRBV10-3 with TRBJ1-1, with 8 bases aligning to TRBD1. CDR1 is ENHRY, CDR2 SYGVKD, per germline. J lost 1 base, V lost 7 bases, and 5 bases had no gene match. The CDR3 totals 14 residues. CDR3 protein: CAITVDRGNTEAFF. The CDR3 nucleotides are TGTGCCATCACCGTCGACAGGGGGAACACTGAAGCTTTCTTT.

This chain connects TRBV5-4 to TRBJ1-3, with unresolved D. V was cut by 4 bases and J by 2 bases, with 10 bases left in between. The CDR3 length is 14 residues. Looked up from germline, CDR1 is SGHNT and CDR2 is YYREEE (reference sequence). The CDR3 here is CASSLREAGNTIYF. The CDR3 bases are TGTGCCAGCAGCCTTAGGGAGGCTGGAAACACCATATATTTT.

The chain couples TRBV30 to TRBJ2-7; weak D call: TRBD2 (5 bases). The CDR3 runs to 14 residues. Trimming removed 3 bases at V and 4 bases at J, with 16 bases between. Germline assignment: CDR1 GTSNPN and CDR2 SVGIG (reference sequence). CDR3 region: CAWRVAGFGYEQYF. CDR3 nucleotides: TGTGCCTGGAGGGTGGCGGGTTTTGGGTACGAGCAGTACTTC.

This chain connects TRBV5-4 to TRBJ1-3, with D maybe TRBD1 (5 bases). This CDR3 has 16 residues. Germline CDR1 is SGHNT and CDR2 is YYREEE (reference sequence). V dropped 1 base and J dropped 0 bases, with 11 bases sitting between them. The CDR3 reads CASSLFIGGSGNTIYF. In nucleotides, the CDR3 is TGTGCCAGCAGCTTGTTTATCGGGGGCTCTGGAAACACCATATATTTT.